This is a list of T cell receptor beta chains from one sample in a study of T cell changes during pregnancy in multiple sclerosis. Assay: immunoSEQ multiplex PCR; the TCRdb copy retains only in-frame clones and omits some. The table lists 50,000 to 60,000 clones, approximately 91% of them singletons. Material: CD4+ T cells from peripheral blood mononuclear cells, obtained in the second trimester of pregnancy. The source is a female donor with multiple sclerosis, enrolled in a pregnancy study. Each CDR3 is given with its conserved first and last residue. D genes are given only for firm matches. A row's size may be missing; if present it is once, few, many or a size class.

D gene | J gene | V gene | clone size | CDR3 DNA | CDR3 protein
- | TRBJ2-2 | TRBV30 | few | TGTGCCTGGAGTGTCCTAGATCAGAACACCGGGGAGCTGTTTTTT | CAWSVLDQNTGELFF
- | TRBJ2-1 | TRBV7-2 | few | TGTGCCAGCAGCTTAGCGGGACAACACTACAATGAGCAGTTCTTC | CASSLAGQHYNEQFF
- | TRBJ1-2 | TRBV28 | - | TGTGCCAGCAGTTTATTGACTGAGAACTATGGCTACACCTTC | CASSLLTENYGYTF
- | TRBJ1-1 | TRBV11-2 | - | TGTGCCAGCAGCTGGAAGCGCCCGAACACTGAAGCTTTCTTT | CASSWKRPNTEAFF
TRBD1 | TRBJ1-1 | TRBV5-4 | - | TGTGCCAGCAGCCCGAGACAGGGGAACACTGAAGCTTTCTTT | CASSPRQGNTEAFF
- | TRBJ1-5 | TRBV7-9 | - | TGTGCCAGCAGCCGGGACACCAATCAGCCCCAGCATTTT | CASSRDTNQPQHF
- | TRBJ1-1 | TRBV2 | once | TGTGCCAGCACCCGATACCCCATGAACAGGGAAACGAACACTGAAGCTTTCTTT | CASTRYPMNRETNTEAFF
TRBD1 | TRBJ2-5 | TRBV5-1 | - | TGCGCCAGCAGCTTGGAGGGGGCGGAGACCCAGTACTTC | CASSLEGAETQYF
- | TRBJ1-4 | TRBV28 | - | TGTGCCAGCAGTTTAGCAGGGGTTGAAAAACTGTTTTTT | CASSLAGVEKLFF
- | TRBJ1-2 | TRBV7-9 | - | TGTGCCAGCAGCCCGCAGGGACAAACCAACTATGGCTACACCTTC | CASSPQGQTNYGYTF
- | TRBJ1-2 | TRBV14 | - | TGTGCCAGCAGGAAGAGTTCTACGGGACACCTATCGGGGCGTGGCTACACCTTC | CASRKSSTGHLSGRGYTF
- | TRBJ2-3 | TRBV9 | once | TGTGCCAGCAGCGTAGCAAGCACAGATACGCAGTATTTT | CASSVASTDTQYF
- | TRBJ2-2 | TRBV18 | - | TGTGCCAGCTCACCAAAGAGACTCAACACCGGGGAGCTGTTTTTT | CASSPKRLNTGELFF
- | TRBJ2-7 | TRBV6-6 | - | TGTGCCAGCAGTAAACGGGGTGGATACGAGCAGTACTTC | CASSKRGGYEQYF
- | TRBJ1-1 | TRBV20-1 | few | TGCAGTGCTAGGACAGTTTTTCAAGCTTTCTTT | CSARTVFQAFF
TRBD1 | TRBJ2-2 | TRBV2 | - | TGTGCCAGCAGGGGACAGGGGCCCCGGTCCGGGGAGCTGTTTTTT | CASRGQGPRSGELFF
TRBD2 | TRBJ2-7 | TRBV7-9 | - | TGTGCCAGCAGCCCTCCCTGGGGGGGAACCGGAGGCGAGCAGTACTTC | CASSPPWGGTGGEQYF
TRBD1 | TRBJ2-1 | TRBV10-3 | - | TGTGCCACCATAGGGGGGACAGGGTACAATGAGCAGTTCTTC | CATIGGTGYNEQFF
TRBD1 | TRBJ1-6 | TRBV2 | - | TGTGCCAGCATTGGACAGGGGGCCAATTCACCCCTCCACTTT | CASIGQGANSPLHF
- | TRBJ1-3 | TRBV2 | - | TGTGCCAGCAGCTTAGAAATCTCTGGAAACACCATATATTTT | CASSLEISGNTIYF
- | TRBJ2-7 | TRBV2 | - | TGTGCCAGCAGTGAAGGCAGGTGGGCCTACGAGCAGTACTTC | CASSEGRWAYEQYF
- | TRBJ2-5 | TRBV6-5 | - | TGTGCCAGCAGTTACACAGTACCAGGAAAGGGGAACCAGTACTTC | CASSYTVPGKGNQYF
TRBD2 | TRBJ2-3 | TRBV19 | - | TGTGCCAGTAGTATAGGCGGGGGAACAGATACGCAGTATTTT | CASSIGGGTDTQYF
TRBD1 | TRBJ1-1 | TRBV5-1 | few | TGCGCCAGCAGCTATTCGCAGGGGGCTGTAGCTTTCTTT | CASSYSQGAVAFF
- | TRBJ1-6 | TRBV19 | - | TGTGCCAGTGCTATGACGGGGAATAATTCACCCCTCCACTTT | CASAMTGNNSPLHF
- | TRBJ2-2 | TRBV5-6 | - | TGTGCCAGCAGCTTCTCCAGGCTGGCCACCGGGGAGCTGTTTTTT | CASSFSRLATGELFF
TRBD2 | TRBJ2-4 | TRBV28 | once | TGTGCCAGCAGTTCTCAGCGGGGGGAGAGATTAAACATTCAGTACTTC | CASSSQRGERLNIQYF
TRBD1 | TRBJ2-1 | TRBV10-3 | - | TGTGCCATCCCCCCCCATATAAGACAGGGGGTCCTATTCTCCTACAATGAGCAGTTCTTC | CAIPPHIRQGVLFSYNEQFF